The 13 T cell receptor beta chains below come from one sample, sequenced in a study of post-analysis software for immune sequencing data. These receptors' targets are unknown. Unique molecular identifiers featured in each of the TCR beta cDNA libraries. From the PCR reads, TCRdb called clonotypes with MiXCR, one entry per CDR3 protein. Of fewer than 850,000 distinct CDR3 sequences listed, just over 45% are singletons. Overall study findings and caveats: TRBV5-6, TRBV5-1 and TRBV20-1 were among 4 or 5 TRBV segments more frequent in patients than controls.

Sequenced material: blood. The receptors stem from a girl aged 10 to 17 with multiple sclerosis.

This clonotype was seen only a few times. This chain links TRBV15 with TRBJ2-1; 9 nucleotides agree with TRBD2. CDR1 is LNHNV, CDR2 YYDKDF, per germline (reference sequence). J was trimmed by 4 bases and V by 2 bases; bases with no gene match: 9. The CDR3 contains 17 residues. CDR3 loop: CATSRFPRSGSYNEQFF. The CDR3 region has the DNA TGTGCCACCAGCAGATTTCCCCGTAGCGGGAGTTACAATGAGCAGTTCTTC.

The sample holds a few counts of this clonotype. The chain has TRBV12-3 or TRBV12-4 and TRBJ1-2; 8 nucleotides align to TRBD1. CDR3 length: 18 amino acids. After removal of 1 base from V and 7 bases from J, the junction contained 17 bases not matched to a gene. CDR3 sequence reads: CASSLGRTGLSLQRGYTF. The CDR3 nucleotides read TGTGCCAGCAGTTTAGGTCGGACAGGGTTGAGCCTACAGCGTGGCTACACCTTC.

V usage is TRBV12-3 or TRBV12-4 and J usage is TRBJ2-7; TRBD1 might be the D (6 bases). The CDR3 runs to 12 residues. V lost 7 bases, J lost 5 bases, and 12 bases lay in between. The DNA for the CDR3 is TGTGCCAGCACCTTAACAGGGAACGAGCAGTACTTC. Translated: CASTLTGNEQYF.

This clonotype was detected only a few times. J is TRBJ2-3 and V is TRBV24-1; D may correspond to TRBD1 or TRBD2 (5 bases each). V lost 3 bases and J lost 5, with 8 bases in between. The CDR3 has 13 residues. The germline V gene has CDR1 KGHDR and CDR2 SFDVKD. Here the CDR3 reads CATSDERGDTQYF. Here the CDR3 DNA reads TGTGCCACCAGTGATGAGAGGGGAGATACGCAGTATTTT.

With regard to this clonotype: Sequence at one end of the junction differs from germline and may be a read error. This chain uses TRBV7-2 with TRBJ2-1; tentatively, D is TRBD2 (6 bases). CDR3 length equals 15 residues. In germline, CDR1 is SGHTA, CDR2 FQGNSA. The CDR3 protein is CASSSTSSSCNEQFF. CDR3 in DNA: TGTGCCAGCAGCTCGACTAGTAGCTCCTGCAATGAGCAGTTCTTC.

In its sample, this clonotype was seen a few times. V gene TRBV20-1 combines with J gene TRBJ2-1, with D tentatively TRBD2 (5 bases). This CDR3 region has 15 residues. Germline CDR1 is DFQATT and CDR2 is SNEGSKA (reference sequence). Trimming cost V 0 bases and J 2 bases, with 11 bases left between them. CDR3 DNA: TGCAGTGCTAGAGAACGGGGTTCCGCCTACAATGAGCAGTTCTTC. Amino acids: CSARERGSAYNEQFF.

The genes are TRBV18 and TRBJ2-7; D call uncertain. This CDR3 contains 13 residues. V lost 2 bases to trimming and J lost 0 bases, with 5 bases between them. Germline CDR1 is KGHSH and CDR2 is LQKENI. The CDR3 nucleotides read TGTGCCAGCTCACCATCCTACTCCTACGAGCAGTACTTC. Translation: CASSPSYSYEQYF.

This sequence joins TRBV20-1 and TRBJ2-1, with D possibly being TRBD1 or TRBD2 (6 bases each). Germline V lookup: CDR1 DFQATT, CDR2 SNEGSKA (reference sequence). The CDR3 has 13 residues. Deletions cut 6 bases from V and 7 bases from J, with 16 bases between. The CDR3 reads CSAAYGGPNEQFF. DNA of the CDR3: TGCAGTGCGGCTTATGGGGGGCCGAATGAGCAGTTCTTC.

This rearrangement joins TRBV29-1 to TRBJ1-1; weak D call: TRBD1 (6 bases). With 6 bases removed from V and 2 bases from J, the gap between germline ends came to 13 bases. The CDR3 length is 13 residues. The germline CDR1 and CDR2 sequences are SQVTM and ANQGSEA. The CDR3 DNA reads TGCAGCGTGCCACAACAGGGTAACACTGAAGCTTTCTTT. Its protein product is CSVPQQGNTEAFF.

The chain has TRBV6-5 and TRBJ2-1; D is unclear. This CDR3 region has 18 residues. Looked up from germline, CDR1 is MNHEY and CDR2 is SVGAGI. V was pared by 4 bases and J by 0 bases, with 19 bases between. The CDR3 nucleotides read TGTGCCAGCAGTTCCATCATCTTTACCGCTCTCTCCTACAATGAGCAGTTCTTC. It translates to CASSSIIFTALSYNEQFF.

J is TRBJ2-3 and V is TRBV6-1; no reliable D call. The germline V gene encodes CDR1 MNHNS and CDR2 SASEGT. V dropped 7 bases and J dropped 6 bases, with 14 bases sitting between them. The CDR3 is 13 residues long. CDR3 bases: TGTGCCAGCAAGGGTGAGGTGGTGGATACGCAGTATTTT. Its protein is CASKGEVVDTQYF.

This clonotype was counted a few times. The CDR3 bases are TGTGCCATCGCCCCCCAGGGGGCATTCGGCGAGCAGTACTTC. It codes for CAIAPQGAFGEQYF. The J gene is TRBJ2-7, the V gene TRBV10-3; TRBD1 matches 8 bases. The CDR3 consists of 14 residues. CDR1 ENHRY and CDR2 SYGVKD come from the germline V gene. Unmatched junction bases numbered 12, after V lost 8 bases and J lost 6 bases.

This clonotype was seen only a few times. This sequence joins TRBV7-3 and TRBJ2-1; D might be TRBD2 (6 bases). Germline CDR1 and CDR2: SGHTA and FQGTGA. Between the trimmed V and J ends, which lost 4 bases and 1 base, there was a span of 11 bases. The CDR3 is 15 residues long. The CDR3: CASSSPGRSYNEQFF. In DNA, the CDR3 is TGTGCCAGCAGCTCCCCAGGGAGGTCCTACAATGAGCAGTTCTTC.